This TCR beta chain was found in a study of blood T cell repertoires in COVID-19. Study overall: Both acute and convalescent COVID-19 samples were obtained from the United States, Italy and Spain. Sample material is recorded as cDNA or gDNA derived from T cells, B-cell-depleted T cells, or PBMCs.

In the study's own analysis: Counts of nucleated cells, estimated from reference gene primer amplification, were obtained. The method was immunoSEQ multiplex PCR; TCRdb's version includes in-frame clones alone and lacks a portion of them. V, J and clone size derive from that table, while D and trimming were established from the DNA sequence. The data show hundreds of thousands of clones, approximately 90% seen once. CDR1 SGHRS and CDR2 YFSETQ come from the germline V gene. This CDR3 is 15 amino acids long. V was clipped by 0 bases and J by 7 bases; unmatched bases: 6. V gene TRBV5-1 combines with J gene TRBJ2-1; 8 positions match TRBD1. The receptor was isolated from a man between 18 and 29 years old with active or convalescent COVID-19. Sequenced: peripheral blood. CDR3 DNA: TGCGCCAGCAGCTTGGCCCCGGACAGGGTAAATGAGCAGTTCTTC. It yields the protein CASSLAPDRVNEQFF.